This T cell receptor beta chain was retrieved from a study of cytomegalovirus exposure and HLA in healthy donors. Regarding the study as a whole: Donors were assumed by presence/absence analyses to have roughly uniform sequencing depth. Reportedly, cytomegalovirus status was diagnosed with high sensitivity and specificity. As confirmed in vitro, three CMV-associated chains were specific for CMV antigens.

Worth noting for this clone: The antigen is not known.

V lost 5 bases, J lost 6 bases, and 9 bases lay in between. Per the germline V gene, CDR1 is MNHNY and CDR2 is SVGAGI (reference sequence). The CDR3 extends over 12 amino acids. The PCR used 60 Vbeta and 13 Jbeta primers. The assay was immunoSEQ multiplex PCR, and TCRdb's table has in-frame clones only and misses some. The table shows approximately 140,000 clones, with 65% to 80% occurring only once. The clonotype originates from a male donor in good health and CMV-seropositive. The sequenced sample consisted of PBMCs. The V gene is TRBV6-6, the J gene TRBJ2-3; D unclear. In nucleotides, the CDR3 is TGTGCCAGCAGTCCTAACTCTGATACGCAGTATTTT. This codes for CASSPNSDTQYF.